This record concerns one TCR beta chain sequence. The antigen remains undetermined. Primers included in the PCR were 60 Vbeta and 13 Jbeta primers. Sequenced by immunoSEQ multiplex PCR; TCRdb stores in-frame clones only, minus some. The sample lists about 160,000 clones, about 68% occurring once. This sample was taken from a study of cytomegalovirus exposure and HLA in healthy donors. Study-wide points: TRBV6-2, TRBV6-3 and some other V segments were unresolvable in 87-base-pair reads. Other equally common chains were less clonally expanded than HLA-associated TCR beta chains, a later analysis showed. The records held CMV serostatus as the only immune exposure information. When presence/absence was analysed, sequencing depth was taken to be roughly uniform across donors.

The CDR3 is 14 residues long. The germline CDR1 and CDR2 sequences are ENHRY and SYGVKD. The trim removed 6 bases at V and 6 bases at J, leaving 4 bases unmatched. The chain combines TRBV10-3 with TRBJ2-3; 12 bases are a match to TRBD1. The specimen sequenced was PBMCs. The receptor comes from a man aged 18 to 29 in good health and CMV-seronegative. The CDR3 bases are TGTGCCATCAGGGGACAGGGGGCTGGGGATACGCAGTATTTT. It translates to CAIRGQGAGDTQYF.